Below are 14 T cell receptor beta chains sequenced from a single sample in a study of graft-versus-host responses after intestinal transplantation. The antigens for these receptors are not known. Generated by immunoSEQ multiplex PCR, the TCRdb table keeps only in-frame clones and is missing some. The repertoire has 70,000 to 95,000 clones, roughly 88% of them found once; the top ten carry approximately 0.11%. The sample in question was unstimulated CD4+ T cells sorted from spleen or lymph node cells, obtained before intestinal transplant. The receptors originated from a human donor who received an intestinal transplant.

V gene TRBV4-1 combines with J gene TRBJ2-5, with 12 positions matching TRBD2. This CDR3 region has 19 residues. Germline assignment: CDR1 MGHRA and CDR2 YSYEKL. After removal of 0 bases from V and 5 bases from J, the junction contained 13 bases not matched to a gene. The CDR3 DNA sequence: TGCGCCAGCAGCCAAGACCCCTCCCTAGCGGGGGGGCCGGGTGAGACCCAGTACTTC. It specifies CASSQDPSLAGGPGETQYF.

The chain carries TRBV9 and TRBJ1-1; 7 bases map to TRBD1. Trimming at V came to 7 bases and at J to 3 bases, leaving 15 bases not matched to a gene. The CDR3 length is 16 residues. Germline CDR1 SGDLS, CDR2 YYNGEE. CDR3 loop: CASPVGTEGWDTEAFF. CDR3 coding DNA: TGTGCCAGCCCCGTCGGGACAGAGGGTTGGGACACTGAAGCTTTCTTT.

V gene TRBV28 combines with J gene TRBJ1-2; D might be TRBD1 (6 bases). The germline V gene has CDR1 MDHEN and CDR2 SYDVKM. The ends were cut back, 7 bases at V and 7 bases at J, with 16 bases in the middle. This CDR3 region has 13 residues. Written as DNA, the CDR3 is TGTGCCAGCACCCGAGGGGGATCAGGTGGCTACACCTTC. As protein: CASTRGGSGGYTF.

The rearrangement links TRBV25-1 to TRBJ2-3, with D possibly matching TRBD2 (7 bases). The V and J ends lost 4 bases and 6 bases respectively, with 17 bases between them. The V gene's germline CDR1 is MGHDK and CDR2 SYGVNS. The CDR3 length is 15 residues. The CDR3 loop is CASSVGGGRSDTQYF. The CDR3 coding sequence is TGTGCCAGCAGTGTTGGGGGGGGGCGGTCGGATACGCAGTATTTT.

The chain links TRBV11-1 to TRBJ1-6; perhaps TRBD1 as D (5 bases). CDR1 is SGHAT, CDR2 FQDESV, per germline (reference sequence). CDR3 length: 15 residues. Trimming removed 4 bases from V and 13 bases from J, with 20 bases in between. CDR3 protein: CASSSRSRDGPPLHF. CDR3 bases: TGTGCCAGCAGCTCCCGCTCCAGGGATGGCCCTCCCCTCCACTTT.

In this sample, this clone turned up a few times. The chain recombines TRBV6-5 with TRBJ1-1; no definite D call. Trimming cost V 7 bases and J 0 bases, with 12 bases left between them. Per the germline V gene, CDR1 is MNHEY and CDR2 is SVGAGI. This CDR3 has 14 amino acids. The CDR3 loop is CASKKDMMNTEAFF. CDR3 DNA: TGTGCCAGCAAAAAAGACATGATGAACACTGAAGCTTTCTTT.

CDR3: CASSPVEGPGYEQYF. The CDR3 DNA is TGTGCCAGCTCACCAGTGGAGGGACCGGGGTACGAGCAGTACTTC. The chain couples TRBV18 to TRBJ2-7, with D possibly matching TRBD2 (6 bases). There are 15 residues in the CDR3. V was trimmed by 2 bases and J by 4 bases, leaving 15 bases between them. Germline CDR1 is KGHSH and CDR2 is LQKENI.

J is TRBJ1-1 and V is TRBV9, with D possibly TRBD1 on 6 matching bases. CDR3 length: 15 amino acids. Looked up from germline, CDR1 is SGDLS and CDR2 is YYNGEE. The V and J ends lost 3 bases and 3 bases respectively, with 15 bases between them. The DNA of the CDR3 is TGTGCCAGCAGCGCAAGACAGGCGGGGGACACTGAAGCTTTCTTT. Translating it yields CASSARQAGDTEAFF.

CDR3 nucleotides: TGTGCCAGCAGCTTAGCGGGCGGGGGGGCCTCCTACAATGAGCAGTTCTTC. Protein product: CASSLAGGGASYNEQFF. The V call is TRBV7-6, the J call TRBJ2-1, with 9 bases fitting TRBD2. CDR1 SGHVS and CDR2 FNYEAQ come from the germline V gene. Trimming removed 0 bases from V and 0 bases from J; junction bases left unmatched: 3. The CDR3 is made up of 17 amino acids.

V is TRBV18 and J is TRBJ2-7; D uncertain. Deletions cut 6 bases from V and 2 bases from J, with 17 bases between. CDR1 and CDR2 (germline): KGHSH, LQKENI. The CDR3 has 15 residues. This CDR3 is CASSPGPPKTYEQYF. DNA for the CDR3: TGTGCCAGCTCCCCTGGGCCACCAAAAACCTACGAGCAGTACTTC.

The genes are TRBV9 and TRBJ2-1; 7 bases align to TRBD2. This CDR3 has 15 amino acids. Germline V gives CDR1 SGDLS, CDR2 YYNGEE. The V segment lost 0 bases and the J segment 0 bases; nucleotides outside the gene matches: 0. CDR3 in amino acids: CASSVGTSSYNEQFF. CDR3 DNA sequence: TGTGCCAGCAGCGTAGGGACTAGCTCCTACAATGAGCAGTTCTTC.

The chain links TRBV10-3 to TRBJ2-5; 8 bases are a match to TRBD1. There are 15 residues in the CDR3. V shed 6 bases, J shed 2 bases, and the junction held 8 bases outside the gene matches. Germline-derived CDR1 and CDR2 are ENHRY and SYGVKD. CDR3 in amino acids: CAISADRGSQETQYF. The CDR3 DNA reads TGTGCCATCAGCGCCGACAGGGGCTCGCAAGAGACCCAGTACTTC.

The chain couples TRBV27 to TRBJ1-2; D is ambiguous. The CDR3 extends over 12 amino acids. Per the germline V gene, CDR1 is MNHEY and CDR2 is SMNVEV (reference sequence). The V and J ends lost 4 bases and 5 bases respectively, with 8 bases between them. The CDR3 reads CASSSGPYGYTF. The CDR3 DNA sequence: TGTGCCAGCAGTTCAGGCCCGTATGGCTACACCTTC.

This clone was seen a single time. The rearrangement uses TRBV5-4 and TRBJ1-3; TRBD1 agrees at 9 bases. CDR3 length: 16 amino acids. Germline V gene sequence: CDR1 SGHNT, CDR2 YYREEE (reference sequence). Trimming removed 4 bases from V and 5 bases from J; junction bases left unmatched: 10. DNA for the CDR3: TGTGCCAGCAGCAACGACCCGGGACAGGGACGAAACACCATATATTTT. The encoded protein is CASSNDPGQGRNTIYF.